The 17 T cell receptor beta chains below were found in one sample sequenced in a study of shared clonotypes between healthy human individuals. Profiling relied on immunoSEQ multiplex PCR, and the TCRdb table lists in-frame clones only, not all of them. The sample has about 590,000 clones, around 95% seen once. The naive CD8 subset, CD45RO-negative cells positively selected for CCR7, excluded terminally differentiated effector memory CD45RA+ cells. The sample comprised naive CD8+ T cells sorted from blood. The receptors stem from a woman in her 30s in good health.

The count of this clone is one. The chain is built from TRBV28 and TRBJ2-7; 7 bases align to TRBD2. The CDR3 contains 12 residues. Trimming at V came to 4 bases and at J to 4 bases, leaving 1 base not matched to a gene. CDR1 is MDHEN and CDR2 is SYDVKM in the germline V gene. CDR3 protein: CASSWGGYEQYF. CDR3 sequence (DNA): TGTGCCAGCAGTTGGGGGGGGTACGAGCAGTACTTC.

The CDR3 DNA reads as TGTGCCATCGGGATCAATCAGCCCCAGCATTTT. Encoded protein: CAIGINQPQHF. This chain connects TRBV10-3 to TRBJ1-5, with D hard to call. CDR1 and CDR2 (germline): ENHRY, SYGVKD. The CDR3 has 11 amino acids. V dropped 8 bases and J dropped 3 bases, with 5 bases sitting between them.

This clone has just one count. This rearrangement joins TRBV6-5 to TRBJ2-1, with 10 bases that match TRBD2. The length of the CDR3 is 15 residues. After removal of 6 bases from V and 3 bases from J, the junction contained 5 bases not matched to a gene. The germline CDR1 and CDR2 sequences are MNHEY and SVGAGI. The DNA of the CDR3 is TGTGCCAGCAGCGCTAGCGGGAGTGTCTACAATGAGCAGTTCTTC. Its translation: CASSASGSVYNEQFF.

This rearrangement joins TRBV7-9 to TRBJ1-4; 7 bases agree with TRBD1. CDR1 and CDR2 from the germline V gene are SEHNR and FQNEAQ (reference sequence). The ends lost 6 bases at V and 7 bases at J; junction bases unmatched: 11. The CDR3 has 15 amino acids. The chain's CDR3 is CASRPRDSGLEKLFF. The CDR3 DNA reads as TGTGCCAGCAGGCCCCGGGACAGCGGCCTTGAAAAACTGTTTTTT.

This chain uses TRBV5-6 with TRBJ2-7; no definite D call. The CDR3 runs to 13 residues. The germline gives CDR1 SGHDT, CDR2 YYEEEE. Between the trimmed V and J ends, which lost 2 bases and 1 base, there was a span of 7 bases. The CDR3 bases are TGTGCCAGCAGCTTTGGAGTTTCCTACGAGCAGTACTTC. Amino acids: CASSFGVSYEQYF. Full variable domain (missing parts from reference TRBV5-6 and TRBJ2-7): DAGVTQSPTHLIKTRGQQVTLRCSPKSGHDTVSWYQQALGQGPQFIFQYYEEEERQRGNFPDRFSGHQFPNYSSELNVNALLLGDSALYLCASSFGVSYEQYFGPGTRLTVT.

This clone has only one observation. The CDR3 nucleotides read TGTGCCAGCAGTGGATCTAGCGGGGTTGATCTAAACAATGAGCAGTTCTTC. This gives the protein CASSGSSGVDLNNEQFF. This chain joins TRBV2 and TRBJ2-1; 9 nucleotides match TRBD2. Trimming cost V 4 bases and J 5 bases; bases outside gene matches: 12. This CDR3 is 17 amino acids long. Germline V gene data show CDR1 as SNHLY and CDR2 as FYNNEI.

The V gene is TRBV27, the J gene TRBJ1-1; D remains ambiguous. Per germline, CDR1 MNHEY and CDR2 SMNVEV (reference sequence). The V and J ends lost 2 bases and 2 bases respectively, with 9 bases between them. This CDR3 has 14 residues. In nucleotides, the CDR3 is TGTGCCAGCAGTTTAATAGGACCTAACACTGAAGCTTTCTTT. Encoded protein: CASSLIGPNTEAFF.

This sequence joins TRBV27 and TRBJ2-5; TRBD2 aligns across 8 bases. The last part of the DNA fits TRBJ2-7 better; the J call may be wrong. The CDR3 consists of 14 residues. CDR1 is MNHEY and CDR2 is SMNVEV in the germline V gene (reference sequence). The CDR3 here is CASSFAGGAYEQYF. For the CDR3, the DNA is TGTGCCAGCAGTTTTGCGGGAGGCGCCTACGAGCAGTACTTC.

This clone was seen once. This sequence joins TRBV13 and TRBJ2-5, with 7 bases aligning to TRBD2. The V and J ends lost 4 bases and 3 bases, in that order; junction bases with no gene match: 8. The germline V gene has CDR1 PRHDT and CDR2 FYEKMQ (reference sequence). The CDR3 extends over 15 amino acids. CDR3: CASSSGGLAEETQYF. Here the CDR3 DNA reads TGTGCCAGCAGCTCCGGGGGTCTAGCGGAAGAGACCCAGTACTTC.

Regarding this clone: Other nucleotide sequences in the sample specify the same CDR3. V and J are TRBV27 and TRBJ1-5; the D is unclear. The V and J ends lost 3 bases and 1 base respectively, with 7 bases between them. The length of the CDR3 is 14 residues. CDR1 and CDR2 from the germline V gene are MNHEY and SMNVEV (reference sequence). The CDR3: CASSLLGSNQPQHF. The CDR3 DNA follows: TGTGCCAGCAGTTTGTTAGGAAGCAATCAGCCCCAGCATTTT.

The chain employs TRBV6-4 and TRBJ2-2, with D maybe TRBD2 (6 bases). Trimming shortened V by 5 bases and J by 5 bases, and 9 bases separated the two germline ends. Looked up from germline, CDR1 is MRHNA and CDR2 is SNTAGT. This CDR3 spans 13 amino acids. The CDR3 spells CASSPTRTGELFF. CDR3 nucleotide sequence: TGTGCCAGCAGTCCGACTAGAACCGGGGAGCTGTTTTTT.

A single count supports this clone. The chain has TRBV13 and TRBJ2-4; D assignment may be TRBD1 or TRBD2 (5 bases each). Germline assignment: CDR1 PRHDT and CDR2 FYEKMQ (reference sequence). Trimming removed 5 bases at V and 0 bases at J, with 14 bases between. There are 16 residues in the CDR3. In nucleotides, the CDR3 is TGTGCCAGCAGCAACCGGGGCCTGAAAGCCAAAAACATTCAGTACTTC. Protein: CASSNRGLKAKNIQYF.

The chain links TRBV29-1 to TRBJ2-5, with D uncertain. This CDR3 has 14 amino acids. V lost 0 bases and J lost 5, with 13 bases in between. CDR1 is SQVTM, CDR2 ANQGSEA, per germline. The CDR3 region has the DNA TGCAGCGTTGAAGATCATTGGGCCCGGGAGACCCAGTACTTC. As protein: CSVEDHWARETQYF.

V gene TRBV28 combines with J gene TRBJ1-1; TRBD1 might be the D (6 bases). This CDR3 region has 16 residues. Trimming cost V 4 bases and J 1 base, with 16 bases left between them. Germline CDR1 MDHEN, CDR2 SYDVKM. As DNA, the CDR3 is TGTGCCAGCAGTTGGGACATGGCTTTCCCGAACACTGAAGCTTTCTTT. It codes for CASSWDMAFPNTEAFF.

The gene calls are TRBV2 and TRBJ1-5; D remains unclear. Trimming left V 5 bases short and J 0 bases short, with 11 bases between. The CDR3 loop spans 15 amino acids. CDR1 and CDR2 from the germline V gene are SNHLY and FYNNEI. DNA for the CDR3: TGTGCCAGCAGTATCGACGGAAATAGCAATCAGCCCCAGCATTTT. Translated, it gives CASSIDGNSNQPQHF.

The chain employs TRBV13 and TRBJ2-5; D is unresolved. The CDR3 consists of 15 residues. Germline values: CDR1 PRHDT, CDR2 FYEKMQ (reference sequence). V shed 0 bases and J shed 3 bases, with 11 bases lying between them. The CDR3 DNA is TGTGCCAGCAGCTTAGGGCTTGGTAGTGAAGAGACCCAGTACTTC. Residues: CASSLGLGSEETQYF.

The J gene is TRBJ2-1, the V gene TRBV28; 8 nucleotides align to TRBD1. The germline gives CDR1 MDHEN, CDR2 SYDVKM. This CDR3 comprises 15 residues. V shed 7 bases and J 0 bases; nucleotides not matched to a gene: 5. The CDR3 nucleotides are TGTGCCAGCAACCCTGACAGGGGCTCCTACAATGAGCAGTTCTTC. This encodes CASNPDRGSYNEQFF.